This entry lists 5 T cell receptor beta chains sequenced from one sample in a study of CXCR3-negative and CXCR3-positive naive CD8 T cells. TRB cDNA was prepared as libraries by UMI-labeled 5' RACE. TCRdb re-called the 5' RACE reads, yielding one record per CDR3 amino acid sequence without DNA. The table counts about 23,000 distinct CDR3 sequences; less than 5% lies in the top ten. Input material: naive CXCR3- CD8+ T cells from blood. Subset specified: CD45RO-CCR7+CD27+CD95- naive CD8+ T cells lacking CXCR3 (TNR3-). The receptors derive from a human donor in good health. Some clones in this sample may be carry-over from other donors' samples.

This chain connects TRBV29-1 to TRBJ1-2; the TRBD1 assignment by TCRdb is unverifiable without DNA. The CDR3 consists of 11 residues. Germline assignment: CDR1 SQVTM and CDR2 ANQGSEA. The CDR3 protein is CSGSTGSGYTF.

J is TRBJ2-1 and V is TRBV28. Germline values: CDR1 MDHEN, CDR2 SYDVKM. The CDR3 runs to 14 residues. The CDR3 spells CASSWRGSYNEQFF.

This chain connects TRBV4-2 to TRBJ2-5; the TRBD2 assignment by TCRdb is unverifiable without DNA. Germline CDR1 LGHNA, CDR2 YNFKEQ. CDR3 length: 17 amino acids. The CDR3 is CASSQVGSGGRQETQYF.

This rearrangement joins TRBV12-3 or TRBV12-4 to TRBJ2-4. The CDR3 spans 14 residues. The CDR3: CASSLSGLSDIQYF.

The chain employs TRBV29-1 and TRBJ2-1. CDR1 and CDR2 (germline): SQVTM, ANQGSEA. The CDR3 spans 11 residues. The CDR3 loop reads CSVSFPNEQFF.